This T cell receptor beta chain appears in the sequencing data of a study of metastatic and nonmetastatic thyroid tumors. Study as a whole: It was across blood and tumor or nodule tissue from malignant and benign thyroid patients that repertoires were compared.

Nobody among the patients had been given any treatment before thyroid surgery. Authors' analysis steps: Building a distant-metastasis classifier for papillary thyroid cancer drew on CDR3 differences across clinicopathological groups. Via MiXCR, TCRdb re-called the PCR reads. Here the V and J calls rest on TCRdb's processing, not on the authors' analysis. The table records about 39,000 clones, approximately 17% of them present only once. The CDR3 length is 14 residues. V lost 1 base, J lost 7 bases, and 13 bases lay in between. The germline gives CDR1 SEHNR, CDR2 FQNEAQ (reference sequence). This clone appeared many times.

What was sequenced was tumor tissue. This TCR was recovered from a female donor with papillary thyroid cancer or a benign thyroid nodule (not recorded which). Some clones in this sample may be carry-over from other donors' samples. The chain combines TRBV7-9 with TRBJ1-1; maybe TRBD1 (5 bases). This CDR3 is CASSLGDRKIEAFF. The CDR3 bases are TGTGCCAGCAGCTTAGGTGACAGAAAGATTGAAGCTTTCTTT.